This TCR beta chain was profiled in a study of blood T cell repertoires in COVID-19. Study-level background: Both acute and convalescent COVID-19 samples were obtained from the United States, Italy and Spain. The analysed material was cDNA or gDNA that came from T cells, B-cell-depleted T cells, or PBMCs.

Per the original data handling: Reference gene primer amplification gave estimated nucleated cell counts. This table comes from immunoSEQ multiplex PCR, and its TCRdb copy is limited to in-frame clones, with some not included. V, J and clone size reflect that table, while D and trimming were determined from the DNA. The sample shows 100,000 to 150,000 clones, 85% of them seen only once. V was trimmed by 3 bases and J by 0 bases, leaving 9 bases between them. Germline CDR1 and CDR2: KGHSH and LQKENI. The CDR3 spans 15 residues. Sequencing input: peripheral blood. The origin of this receptor is a woman aged 80 or over with acute or convalescent COVID-19. This rearrangement joins TRBV18 to TRBJ1-3; D possibly corresponds to TRBD1 (5 bases). The CDR3 coding sequence is TGTGCCAGCTCACCTGCCAGGGCCTCTGGAAACACCATATATTTT. Protein product: CASSPARASGNTIYF. The entire variable domain, with the rest obtained from reference TRBV18 and TRBJ1-3, is as follows: NAGVMQNPRHLVRRRGQEARLRCSPMKGHSHVYWYRQLPEEGLKFMVYLQKENIIDESGMPKERFSAEFPKEGPSILRIQQVVRGDSAAYFCASSPARASGNTIYFGEGSWLTVV.